Below, one T cell receptor (beta chain) is given with its context. This sample is drawn from a study of chemoradiotherapy in HPV16-positive cancers. TCRdb's table, derived via immunoSEQ multiplex PCR, lists solely in-frame clones and lacks some. The sample contains about 68,000 clones, roughly 90% of which appear only once. The CDR3 has 12 amino acids. V lost 5 bases, J lost 7 bases, and 10 bases lay in between. Germline V lookup: CDR1 SGHRS, CDR2 YFSETQ. Sequenced here: blood, sampled from a patient who underwent chemoradiotherapy. This receptor was taken from a human donor with HPV-associated anogenital cancer. J is TRBJ2-1 and V is TRBV5-1, with no clear D. The CDR3 coding sequence is TGCGCCAGCAGGACTTACCCTAATGAGCAGTTCTTC. This codes for CASRTYPNEQFF.